One and the same sample provided the 19 T cell receptor beta chains below, sequenced in a study of blood T cells in healthy people across ages. Alongside a J-beta primer mix, a sample-barcoded 5' primer served in a second PCR lasting about 7 to 11 cycles. One entry per CDR3 protein results from TCRdb running MiXCR on the 5' RACE reads. The profile shows hundreds of thousands of distinct CDR3 sequences, approximately 40% of them singletons. The sequenced sample was blood. The receptor source for this set is a man older than 75 in good health.

This clonotype came up a few times. The CDR3 here is CASSSTSTETQYF. Written as DNA, the CDR3 is TGTGCCAGCAGCTCTACTAGCACAGAGACCCAGTACTTC. The chain combines TRBV11-1 with TRBJ2-5; D perhaps matches TRBD2 (6 bases). V dropped 4 bases and J dropped 4 bases, with 10 bases sitting between them. There are 13 residues in the CDR3. Germline-derived CDR1 and CDR2 are SGHAT and FQDESV (reference sequence).

The gene calls are TRBV6-5 and TRBJ2-5; weak D call: TRBD2 (5 bases). Matching the DNA end better, TRBJ2-7 makes the J call doubtful. The germline V gene has CDR1 MNHEY and CDR2 SVGAGI. The CDR3 is made up of 15 amino acids. The CDR3 bases are TGTGCCAGCAGCGAATGGAGGCCGCGAGCCTACGAGCAGTACTTC. This gives the protein CASSEWRPRAYEQYF.

Ten or more counts support this clonotype. In DNA form, the CDR3 reads TGTGCCAGCAGTCGCTCCTACGAGCAGTACTTC. Protein sequence: CASSRSYEQYF. The chain combines TRBV6-6 with TRBJ2-7, with no clear D. CDR1 and CDR2 (germline): MNHNY, SVGAGI (reference sequence). Deletions cut 5 bases from V and 0 bases from J, with 2 bases between. This CDR3 contains 11 residues.

The rearrangement links TRBV29-1 to TRBJ2-5; D not resolved. Germline CDR1 is SQVTM and CDR2 is ANQGSEA. This CDR3 is 13 amino acids long. V was trimmed by 7 bases and J by 11 bases, leaving 23 bases between them. CDR3 DNA: TGCAGCGACGTTCCAACAGCTGGGTATGAGCAGTACTTC. Protein: CSDVPTAGYEQYF.

This rearrangement joins TRBV28 to TRBJ2-7; D may be TRBD1 (6 bases). CDR3 length equals 14 residues. Trimming removed 6 bases at V and 5 bases at J, with 17 bases between. Germline values: CDR1 MDHEN, CDR2 SYDVKM. CDR3 coding DNA: TGTGCCAGCAGACTACCCACAGGGTCAGACGAGCAGTACTTC. It codes for CASRLPTGSDEQYF.

This clonotype was counted between two and nine times. The V call is TRBV20-1, the J call TRBJ2-5; D not resolved. Germline CDR1 is DFQATT and CDR2 is SNEGSKA (reference sequence). This CDR3 has 12 amino acids. The CDR3 loop reads CSGFEAQETQYF. The CDR3 DNA reads as TGCAGCGGCTTTGAAGCGCAAGAGACCCAGTACTTC.

This clonotype was seen a handful of times. The chain has TRBV6-2 or TRBV6-3 and TRBJ2-7; TRBD1 matches 7 bases. The germline gives CDR1 MNHEY, CDR2 SVGEGT. V lost 4 bases and J lost 0; bases outside the gene matches: 18. CDR3 length equals 19 residues. This chain's CDR3 is CASSWPTSPGQFNSYEQYF. CDR3 sequence (DNA): TGTGCCAGCAGTTGGCCCACCTCTCCGGGACAGTTTAACTCCTACGAGCAGTACTTC.

Only a few counts were recorded for this clonotype. V and J are TRBV12-3 or TRBV12-4 and TRBJ2-1, with D possibly matching TRBD1 (5 bases). TRBJ2-7 explains the end of the DNA better; the J call may be wrong. The CDR3 loop spans 15 amino acids. The CDR3 sequence: CASSLRVSSYNEQYF. CDR3 DNA sequence: TGTGCCAGCAGTCTCAGGGTCAGCTCCTACAATGAGCAGTACTTC.

The chain employs TRBV3-1 and TRBJ2-4, with 13 bases aligning to TRBD2. This CDR3 region has 17 residues. Germline V gives CDR1 LGHDT, CDR2 YNNKEL (reference sequence). V dropped 4 bases and J dropped 0; count of bases not matched to a gene: 3. CDR3 in DNA: TGTGCCAGCAGCCGGACTAGCGGGGGAGTAGCCAAAAACATTCAGTACTTC. Protein: CASSRTSGGVAKNIQYF.

This clonotype was seen once. The chain uses TRBV5-1 and TRBJ2-2, with TRBD1 matching over 8 bases. Germline CDR1 SGHRS, CDR2 YFSETQ. The CDR3 length is 15 residues. V trimming: 3 bases; J trimming: 5 bases; junction bases outside the gene matches: 6. The CDR3 loop is CASSSQTGATGELFF. CDR3 nucleotides: TGCGCCAGCAGCTCCCAGACAGGGGCTACCGGGGAGCTGTTTTTT.

This chain links TRBV4-2 with TRBJ2-5, with 9 nucleotides matching TRBD2. V lost 2 bases to trimming and J lost 6 bases; unmatched junction nucleotides: 10. Looked up from germline, CDR1 is LGHNA and CDR2 is YNFKEQ. The CDR3 consists of 16 residues. CDR3 DNA: TGTGCCAGCAGCCAAACGGCTAGCGGGGAGGAAAAGACCCAGTACTTC. As protein: CASSQTASGEEKTQYF.

The V and J genes are TRBV24-1 and TRBJ2-2; D is uncertain. This CDR3 has 15 amino acids. From germline, CDR1 is KGHDR and CDR2 SFDVKD. V lost 5 bases to trimming and J lost 3 bases, with 12 bases between them. For the CDR3, the DNA is TGTGCCACCAGTGGAATCGGCCGATACACCGGGGAGCTGTTTTTT. Translating it yields CATSGIGRYTGELFF.

The chain couples TRBV9 to TRBJ2-6; either TRBD1 or TRBD2 may fit D (5 bases each). Germline CDR1 reads SGDLS; CDR2 reads YYNGEE. V lost 4 bases and J 0 bases, leaving 17 bases between the germline ends. CDR3 length equals 18 residues. CDR3 region: CASSTHLWGSSGANVLTF. The CDR3 DNA reads TGTGCCAGCAGCACCCACCTGTGGGGGAGCTCTGGGGCCAACGTCCTGACTTTC.

Of note for this clonotype: Its ends do not fully match the called genes, so a read error is possible. This chain connects TRBV12-3 or TRBV12-4 to TRBJ2-1; 8 nucleotides line up with TRBD1. This CDR3 contains 17 residues. CDR3 loop: CAGSLTRQGSYYNEQFF. The CDR3 region has the DNA TGTGCCGGCAGTTTAACCAGACAGGGGTCCTACTACAATGAGCAGTTCTTC.

V usage is TRBV2 and J usage is TRBJ2-3; 12 nucleotides line up with TRBD1. Germline CDR1 reads SNHLY; CDR2 reads FYNNEI. This CDR3 has 15 residues. V was clipped by 9 bases and J by 3 bases; unmatched bases: 7. For the CDR3, the DNA is TGTGCCAGTACCGGGACAGGGGGCGCGACAGATACGCAGTATTTT. Translating gives CASTGTGGATDTQYF.

This clonotype was seen only a few times. The rearrangement uses TRBV2 and TRBJ1-1; D not resolved. Between the trimmed V and J ends, which lost 8 bases and 6 bases, there was a span of 16 bases. Germline CDR1 reads SNHLY; CDR2 reads FYNNEI. The CDR3 contains 13 residues. CDR3 bases: TGTGCCAGCGGCGGTACGAGAAACGCTGAAGCTTTCTTT. Translation gives CASGGTRNAEAFF.

The rearrangement links TRBV20-1 to TRBJ2-1; TRBD1 matches at 7 bases. This CDR3 region has 17 residues. With V trimmed by 1 base and J by 0 bases, 9 bases remained unmatched. Germline values: CDR1 DFQATT, CDR2 SNEGSKA (reference sequence). The CDR3 loop is CSARGRPTGSSYNEQFF. CDR3 DNA: TGCAGTGCTAGAGGGAGGCCGACAGGGAGCTCCTACAATGAGCAGTTCTTC.

Remarks on this clonotype: This may be a read error, as it is one base from a much larger clone. The chain combines TRBV20-1 with TRBJ2-5; D is perhaps TRBD1 (6 bases). Per germline, CDR1 DFQATT and CDR2 SNEGSKA (reference sequence). This CDR3 spans 13 amino acids. V was pared by 5 bases and J by 4 bases, with 14 bases between. CDR3 coding DNA: TGCAGTGCTCGGAGGACAGAGGGAGAGACCCAGTACTTC. It translates to CSARRTEGETQYF.

The chain links TRBV13 to TRBJ2-7; 8 bases are a match to TRBD1. The CDR3 length is 15 residues. V lost 5 bases, J lost 2 bases, and 8 bases stayed unmatched. Germline V gene data show CDR1 as PRHDT and CDR2 as FYEKMQ (reference sequence). CDR3 nucleotides: TGTGCCAGCAGCCCCACGACAGGGGTGGCCTACGAGCAGTACTTC. Amino acids: CASSPTTGVAYEQYF.